Listed below are T cell receptor beta chains from one sample, sequenced in a study of T cell changes during pregnancy in multiple sclerosis. Libraries were prepared by immunoSEQ multiplex PCR; TCRdb keeps only in-frame clonotypes and omits some of them. The sample has tens of thousands of clones, around 91% seen once. The sequences come from peripheral blood, collected in the third trimester of pregnancy. These receptors were taken from a female donor in good health, enrolled as a control in a pregnancy study. The CDR3 runs from the conserved cysteine through the conserved F or W. The order of the fields is CDR3 protein, CDR3 DNA, clone size, J gene, V gene, D gene. The D gene is left open where the match is weak. A row's size may be missing; if present it is once, few, many or a size class.

CDR3aa: CASSRGTGWLSSGANVLTF
CDR3nt: TGTGCCAGTAGCAGGGGGACAGGGTGGCTTTCCTCTGGGGCCAACGTCCTGACTTTC
abundance: once
j_gene: TRBJ2-6
v_gene: TRBV19
d_gene: TRBD1

CDR3aa: CSVEERGQPQHF
CDR3nt: TGCAGCGTTGAAGAGCGGGGTCAGCCCCAGCATTTT
abundance: few
j_gene: TRBJ1-5
v_gene: TRBV29-1
d_gene: -

CDR3aa: CASSLEIGNTEAFF
CDR3nt: TGCGCCAGCAGCCTAGAAATCGGGAACACTGAAGCTTTCTTT
abundance: -
j_gene: TRBJ1-1
v_gene: TRBV5-1
d_gene: -

CDR3aa: CASSLRTSGLTQYF
CDR3nt: TGTGCCAGCAGCTTAAGGACTAGCGGGCTCACGCAGTATTTT
abundance: -
j_gene: TRBJ2-3
v_gene: TRBV11-1
d_gene: TRBD2

CDR3aa: CASSYPPGGEAFF
CDR3nt: TGTGCCAGCAGTTACCCACCGGGGGGTGAAGCTTTCTTT
abundance: -
j_gene: TRBJ1-1
v_gene: TRBV6-5
d_gene: -

CDR3aa: CASSPPFQGTEAFF
CDR3nt: TGTGCCAGCTCACCACCATTTCAGGGGACTGAAGCTTTCTTT
abundance: -
j_gene: TRBJ1-1
v_gene: TRBV18
d_gene: -

CDR3aa: CASSWTDGGRETQYF
CDR3nt: TGTGCCAGCAGTTGGACGGACGGTGGGAGGGAGACCCAGTACTTC
abundance: -
j_gene: TRBJ2-5
v_gene: TRBV27
d_gene: -

CDR3aa: CASSLVMYSPNQPQHF
CDR3nt: TGTGCCAGCAGCTTAGTTATGTATTCCCCCAATCAGCCCCAGCATTTT
abundance: once
j_gene: TRBJ1-5
v_gene: TRBV7-8
d_gene: -

CDR3aa: CASRGQQNTEAFF
CDR3nt: TGTGCCAGCAGGGGGCAGCAGAACACTGAAGCTTTCTTT
abundance: -
j_gene: TRBJ1-1
v_gene: TRBV6-6
d_gene: -

CDR3aa: CASSVGNGGGEKLFF
CDR3nt: TGTGCCAGCAGCGTAGGGAACGGAGGAGGCGAAAAACTGTTTTTT
abundance: -
j_gene: TRBJ1-4
v_gene: TRBV9
d_gene: -

CDR3aa: CASSRRVREGGDEQFF
CDR3nt: TGCGCCAGCAGCAGGCGGGTGAGGGAGGGCGGGGATGAGCAGTTCTTC
abundance: -
j_gene: TRBJ2-1
v_gene: TRBV5-1
d_gene: TRBD2

CDR3aa: CASSSGSTNTEAFF
CDR3nt: TGTGCCAGCAGTTCGGGGTCCACCAACACTGAAGCTTTCTTT
abundance: -
j_gene: TRBJ1-1
v_gene: TRBV6-1
d_gene: -

CDR3aa: CASSQEGLAGWGSYNEQFF
CDR3nt: TGTGCCAGCAGCCAAGAAGGACTAGCGGGATGGGGCTCCTACAATGAGCAGTTCTTC
abundance: -
j_gene: TRBJ2-1
v_gene: TRBV4-2
d_gene: TRBD2

CDR3aa: CAISEVGTGGFEQYF
CDR3nt: TGTGCCATCAGTGAAGTCGGGACAGGGGGCTTCGAGCAGTACTTC
abundance: -
j_gene: TRBJ2-7
v_gene: TRBV10-3
d_gene: TRBD1

CDR3aa: CASSVASSGSANYGYTF
CDR3nt: TGTGCCAGCAGCGTAGCTTCTTCAGGTTCGGCTAACTATGGCTACACCTTC
abundance: -
j_gene: TRBJ1-2
v_gene: TRBV9
d_gene: -

CDR3aa: CASSFGKGTATNEKLFF
CDR3nt: TGCGCCAGCAGCTTCGGGAAGGGTACGGCAACTAATGAAAAACTGTTTTTT
abundance: -
j_gene: TRBJ1-4
v_gene: TRBV5-1
d_gene: -

CDR3aa: CASSISHRGGNQPQHF
CDR3nt: TGTGCCAGTAGTATCTCTCACAGGGGGGGCAATCAGCCCCAGCATTTT
abundance: -
j_gene: TRBJ1-5
v_gene: TRBV19
d_gene: TRBD1